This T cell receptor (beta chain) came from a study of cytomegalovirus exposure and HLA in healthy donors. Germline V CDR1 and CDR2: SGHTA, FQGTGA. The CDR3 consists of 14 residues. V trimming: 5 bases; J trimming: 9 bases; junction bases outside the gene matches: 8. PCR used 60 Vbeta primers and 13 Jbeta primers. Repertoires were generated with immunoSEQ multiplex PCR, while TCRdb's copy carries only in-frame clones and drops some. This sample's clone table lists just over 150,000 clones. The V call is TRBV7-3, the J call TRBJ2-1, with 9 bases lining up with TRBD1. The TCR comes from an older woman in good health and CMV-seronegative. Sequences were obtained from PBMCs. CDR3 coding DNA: TGTGCCAGCAGCCGGGGACAGGGATTAATTGAGCAGTTCTTC. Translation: CASSRGQGLIEQFF.